These 25 T cell receptor beta chains share one sample of origin, sequenced in a study of Tregs in tolerant kidney transplant recipients. The repertoire was sequenced with immunoSEQ multiplex PCR; TCRdb's copy has only in-frame clones and lacks some. The repertoire holds some 64,000 clones, with 95% to 98% as singletons. The material was Tregs from blood, obtained before the transplant. The receptors shown here come from a human donor who received a combined kidney and bone marrow transplant.

This chain connects TRBV15 to TRBJ1-5; D is undetermined. CDR1 and CDR2 (germline): LNHNV, YYDKDF (reference sequence). The CDR3 has 15 residues. Deletions cut 1 base from V and 3 bases from J, with 10 bases between. CDR3 in amino acids: CATSRALANNQPQHF. The CDR3 DNA sequence: TGTGCCACCAGCAGAGCGCTGGCCAACAATCAGCCCCAGCATTTT.

The rearrangement joins TRBV6-6 to TRBJ1-2, with TRBD1 as a possible D gene (5 bases). Germline CDR1 is MNHNY and CDR2 is SVGAGI (reference sequence). The CDR3 extends over 15 amino acids. V was shortened by 3 bases and J by 4 bases, with 15 bases between the two germline ends. The CDR3 bases are TGTGCCAGCAGTTATTCCGTGTGGGGGGGCTATGGCTACACCTTC. It yields the protein CASSYSVWGGYGYTF.

This chain uses TRBV6-1 with TRBJ1-4; D is unresolved. Trimming pared 6 bases from V and 6 bases from J, leaving 11 bases between. From germline, CDR1 is MNHNS and CDR2 SASEGT. The CDR3 spans 13 residues. The DNA of the CDR3 is TGTGCCAGCAGCCAACGGTCATATGAAAAACTGTTTTTT. This encodes CASSQRSYEKLFF.

The chain couples TRBV10-3 to TRBJ2-7; D might be TRBD2 (5 bases). V was trimmed by 11 bases and J by 0 bases, leaving 17 bases between them. This CDR3 is built from 14 residues. Germline V gives CDR1 ENHRY, CDR2 SYGVKD. CDR3 nucleotide sequence: TGTGCCTCCCTAAGCGGCGAACGCTCCTACGAGCAGTACTTC. It translates to CASLSGERSYEQYF.

The gene calls are TRBV4-1 and TRBJ2-1; D possibly corresponds to TRBD1 (5 bases). V was clipped by 1 base and J by 6 bases, with 19 bases between them. This CDR3 region has 17 residues. Germline V gene data show CDR1 as MGHRA and CDR2 as YSYEKL. The CDR3 loop reads CASSQGIRTTERNEQFF. The CDR3 coding sequence is TGCGCCAGCAGCCAAGGAATTAGGACAACGGAACGCAATGAGCAGTTCTTC.

This chain links TRBV14 with TRBJ2-7; 11 nucleotides agree with TRBD1. The junction had 6 bases not matched to a gene; V was cut back by 4 bases and J by 4 bases. CDR1 and CDR2 (germline): SGHDN, FVKESK. The CDR3 totals 15 residues. CDR3 nucleotides: TGTGCCAGCAGCCGCCTTGGGACAGGGGGATACGAGCAGTACTTC. Translated, it gives CASSRLGTGGYEQYF.

This chain connects TRBV6-6 to TRBJ2-7, with 7 positions matching TRBD2. Germline V gene sequence: CDR1 MNHNY, CDR2 SVGAGI (reference sequence). The CDR3 is 15 amino acids. J gave up 0 bases and V 6 bases, and 8 bases lay outside the gene matches. The DNA for the CDR3 is TGTGCCAGCAGCTTAAGCGGGGCCAGCTCCTACGAGCAGTACTTC. As protein: CASSLSGASSYEQYF.

The V gene is TRBV7-3, the J gene TRBJ2-2, with a tentative D call TRBD2 (6 bases). Germline assignment: CDR1 SGHTA and CDR2 FQGTGA. The CDR3 runs 16 residues. The V end lost 1 base, the J end lost 6 bases, and 15 bases lay between the germline ends. CDR3: CASSLISSGTAGELFF. The CDR3 coding sequence is TGTGCCAGCAGCTTAATTAGTAGCGGCACGGCCGGGGAGCTGTTTTTT.

The chain combines TRBV29-1 with TRBJ2-4; no reliable D call. Looked up from germline, CDR1 is SQVTM and CDR2 is ANQGSEA. The CDR3 totals 13 residues. Trimming pared 4 bases from V and 0 bases from J, leaving 7 bases between. The CDR3 here is CSVGLLAKNIQYF. The CDR3 coding sequence is TGCAGCGTTGGACTGCTAGCCAAAAACATTCAGTACTTC.

The DNA for the CDR3 is TGCGCCAGCAGCTTGATACTAGCGGGAGGAGGTAGTGAGCAGTTCTTC. It codes for CASSLILAGGGSEQFF. The J gene is TRBJ2-1, the V gene TRBV5-1; 12 nucleotides line up with TRBD2. The trim removed 1 base at V and 9 bases at J, leaving 8 bases unmatched. In germline, CDR1 is SGHRS, CDR2 YFSETQ. This CDR3 has 16 amino acids.

J is TRBJ2-1 and V is TRBV7-6; TRBD1 matches 8 bases. With V trimmed by 4 bases and J by 0 bases, 5 bases remained unmatched. Looked up from germline, CDR1 is SGHVS and CDR2 is FNYEAQ. The CDR3 covers 16 residues. Here the CDR3 reads CASSSGQVYSYNEQFF. The CDR3 nucleotides are TGTGCCAGCAGCTCGGGACAGGTTTACTCCTACAATGAGCAGTTCTTC.

The chain is built from TRBV5-5 and TRBJ2-3; 9 positions match TRBD1. There are 16 residues in the CDR3. Looked up from germline, CDR1 is SGHKS and CDR2 is YYEKEE (reference sequence). The junction had 14 bases not matched to a gene; V was cut back by 3 bases and J by 9 bases. CDR3 protein: CASSSSPLDRGKTQYF. The CDR3 region has the DNA TGTGCCAGCAGCTCTTCCCCACTCGACAGGGGGAAAACGCAGTATTTT.

The J gene is TRBJ2-3, the V gene TRBV29-1; perhaps TRBD1 as D (5 bases). From germline, CDR1 is SQVTM and CDR2 ANQGSEA. This CDR3 has 14 amino acids. Between the trimmed V and J ends, which lost 6 bases and 4 bases, there was a span of 17 bases. The CDR3 sequence is CSVWVIGVADTQYF. The DNA of the CDR3 is TGCAGCGTATGGGTAATAGGGGTCGCAGATACGCAGTATTTT.

The chain couples TRBV5-1 to TRBJ2-3; 8 bases line up with TRBD2. Germline loops: CDR1 SGHRS, CDR2 YFSETQ. The CDR3 runs 14 residues. The junction had 7 bases not matched to a gene; V was cut back by 6 bases and J by 4 bases. This CDR3 reads CASTQRGSSDTQYF. Written as DNA, the CDR3 is TGCGCCAGCACTCAGCGGGGGTCGTCAGATACGCAGTATTTT.

The V and J genes are TRBV5-4 and TRBJ2-3; TRBD2 agrees at 14 bases. The CDR3 spans 16 residues. V shed 4 bases, J shed 6 bases, and the junction held 7 bases outside the gene matches. Looked up from germline, CDR1 is SGHNT and CDR2 is YYREEE (reference sequence). For the CDR3, the DNA is TGTGCCAGCAGCGCGGGACTAGCGGGGGCAGCGGATACGCAGTATTTT. This encodes CASSAGLAGAADTQYF.

This clone has a single count. The chain combines TRBV11-3 with TRBJ2-7, with 14 bases matching TRBD2. Trimming removed 6 bases from V and 6 bases from J; junction bases left unmatched: 4. Per the germline V gene, CDR1 is SGHNT and CDR2 is YENEEA. The CDR3 sequence is 14 residues long. CDR3 region: CASRTGLAGAEQYF. Written as DNA, the CDR3 is TGTGCCAGCAGAACGGGACTAGCGGGAGCCGAGCAGTACTTC.

The CDR3 loop is CASTKLAGGGETQYF. The CDR3, as DNA: TGTGCCAGCACCAAACTAGCGGGGGGTGGAGAGACCCAGTACTTC. The gene calls are TRBV5-6 and TRBJ2-5; 12 bases are a match to TRBD2. The CDR3 has 15 amino acids. Germline V gives CDR1 SGHDT, CDR2 YYEEEE. With V trimmed by 6 bases and J by 4 bases, 7 bases remained unmatched.

The chain joins TRBV5-6 to TRBJ2-5; tentative D call: TRBD1 (5 bases). Trimming left V 4 bases short and J 4 bases short, with 17 bases between. CDR1 and CDR2 (germline): SGHDT, YYEEEE. The CDR3 has 15 residues. The CDR3 region has the DNA TGTGCCAGCAGCCCCGCAGGGCCCTTGGGAGAGACCCAGTACTTC. Protein sequence: CASSPAGPLGETQYF.

CDR3: CASSTRGAAGANVLTF. The CDR3 DNA reads as TGTGCCAGCAGCACGCGGGGGGCCGCTGGGGCCAACGTCCTGACTTTC. The chain combines TRBV7-2 with TRBJ2-6; 8 bases match TRBD2. The CDR3 is 16 residues long. Germline V CDR1 and CDR2: SGHTA, FQGNSA. V trimming: 5 bases; J trimming: 2 bases; junction bases outside the gene matches: 5.

The sample holds one count of this clone. J is TRBJ2-1 and V is TRBV20-1; TRBD2 might be the D (6 bases). Germline loops: CDR1 DFQATT, CDR2 SNEGSKA (reference sequence). The V end lost 6 bases, the J end lost 10 bases, and 10 bases lay between the germline ends. CDR3 size: 10 residues. The DNA for the CDR3 is TGCAGTGCCGAGAGCGGGGAGCAGTTCTTC. This gives the protein CSAESGEQFF.

The chain links TRBV4-1 to TRBJ1-2; D is uncertain. The CDR3 covers 15 residues. Germline V gene lookup returns CDR1 MGHRA and CDR2 YSYEKL. V was clipped by 5 bases and J by 1 base, with 14 bases between them. The CDR3 region has the DNA TGCGCCAGCAGCTTTCGACACCACTTTAACTATGGCTACACCTTC. It translates to CASSFRHHFNYGYTF.

About this clone itself: A read error may account for a junction end that differs from germline. V gene TRBV10-3 combines with J gene TRBJ2-7; TRBD2 is a possible D gene (5 bases). The CDR3 runs 13 residues. Germline V gene data show CDR1 as ENHRY and CDR2 as SYGVKD. CDR3 loop: CAISPSGLRATGF. CDR3 DNA: TGTGCCATCAGCCCCTCCGGACTCAGAGCCACGGGGTTC.

V is TRBV19 and J is TRBJ2-1; TRBD1 aligns across 10 bases. After removal of 4 bases from V and 9 bases from J, the junction contained 3 bases not matched to a gene. The germline V gene encodes CDR1 LNHDA and CDR2 SQIVND (reference sequence). This CDR3 comprises 13 residues. The CDR3 DNA is TGTGCCAGTAGTACGACAGGGGGCGGTGAGCAGTTCTTC. Its translation is CASSTTGGGEQFF.

The rearrangement uses TRBV19 and TRBJ2-7; tentative D call: TRBD1 (5 bases). V gave up 1 base and J gave up 7 bases, with 11 bases separating them. Germline CDR1 and CDR2: LNHDA and SQIVND (reference sequence). The CDR3 extends over 13 amino acids. The CDR3 nucleotides read TGTGCCAGTAGTATAGTTTCAGGGCGGGAGCAGTACTTC. This sequence encodes CASSIVSGREQYF.

The rearrangement uses TRBV19 and TRBJ1-5; 7 bases map to TRBD1. The CDR3 runs 15 residues. Germline V gives CDR1 LNHDA, CDR2 SQIVND (reference sequence). The J segment lost 4 bases and the V segment lost 6 bases, leaving 9 bases of the junction unmatched. The CDR3 sequence: CASSLHGTANQPQHF. The CDR3 region has the DNA TGTGCCAGTAGCCTCCACGGGACAGCGAATCAGCCCCAGCATTTT.